These 25 T cell receptor beta chains were sequenced from one sample in a study of T cell repertoires in cytomegalovirus infection. TCRdb reprocessed the reads with MiXCR, giving one entry per CDR3 protein. The sample has about 310,000 distinct CDR3 sequences, roughly a sixth seen once; the top ten hold around 12%. The sequenced sample was PBMCs. The origin of the receptors is a human donor in good health (CMV status not recorded). Some clones in this sample may be carry-over from other donors' samples.

The chain uses TRBV3-1 and TRBJ2-5; the match to TRBD1 covers 11 bases. The CDR3 covers 16 residues. Germline CDR1 reads LGHDT; CDR2 reads YNNKEL (reference sequence). Trimming removed 4 bases from V and 4 bases from J; junction bases left unmatched: 8. The CDR3 DNA reads as TGTGCCAGCAGCCCTCCGGGACAGGGGGTGCGAGAGACCCAGTACTTC. As protein: CASSPPGQGVRETQYF.

The genes are TRBV3-1 and TRBJ2-7; maybe TRBD2 (6 bases). The CDR3 sequence is 16 residues long. V gave up 0 bases and J gave up 1 base, with 13 bases separating them. Germline V gene data show CDR1 as LGHDT and CDR2 as YNNKEL (reference sequence). CDR3 in amino acids: CASSQDSGGLSYEQYF. Written as DNA, the CDR3 is TGTGCCAGCAGCCAAGATAGCGGCGGATTATCCTACGAGCAGTACTTC.

In this sample, this clonotype turned up many times. CDR3 protein: CASSEDRTYFGYTF. The CDR3, as DNA: TGTGCCAGCAGTGAGGACAGGACTTATTTTGGCTACACCTTC. This sequence joins TRBV6-5 and TRBJ1-2, with 7 bases aligning to TRBD1. This CDR3 is built from 14 residues. With 5 bases clipped from V and 7 bases from J, the junction kept 10 bases outside the gene matches. The germline gives CDR1 MNHEY, CDR2 SVGAGI.

The chain uses TRBV28 and TRBJ2-1; weak D call: TRBD2 (7 bases). CDR1 is MDHEN and CDR2 is SYDVKM in the germline V gene. The CDR3 sequence is 15 residues long. Trimming removed 3 bases at V and 6 bases at J, with 15 bases between. The DNA for the CDR3 is TGTGCCAGCAGTTTTAAGGGGGGGTATGGCAATGAGCAGTTCTTC. The encoded protein is CASSFKGGYGNEQFF.

This clonotype was found many times. The chain is built from TRBV4-3 and TRBJ2-7; 11 bases align to TRBD2. CDR1 and CDR2 from the germline V gene are LGHNA and YSLEER. The CDR3 is made up of 17 amino acids. With V trimmed by 1 base and J by 0 bases, 5 bases remained unmatched. The CDR3 reads CASSQALAGGSSYEQYF. CDR3 nucleotides: TGCGCCAGCAGCCAAGCCCTAGCGGGGGGAAGCTCCTACGAGCAGTACTTC.

This clonotype has only one observation. The rearrangement links TRBV2 to TRBJ1-1; D gene ambiguous. Deletions cut 8 bases from V and 0 bases from J, with 13 bases between. This CDR3 region has 14 residues. CDR1 is SNHLY and CDR2 is FYNNEI in the germline V gene. CDR3 sequence: CASLSRTLNTEAFF. The DNA for the CDR3 is TGTGCCAGCCTCTCCCGCACGTTGAACACTGAAGCTTTCTTT.

This clonotype was seen a handful of times. This sequence joins TRBV7-9 and TRBJ2-6; 9 bases agree with TRBD1. After removal of 4 bases from V and 0 bases from J, the junction contained 13 bases not matched to a gene. Germline V gives CDR1 SEHNR, CDR2 FQNEAQ (reference sequence). The CDR3 contains 20 residues. CDR3 region: CASSSGITGGRASGANVLTF. CDR3 bases: TGTGCCAGCAGCTCCGGGATAACAGGGGGCAGAGCCTCTGGGGCCAACGTCCTGACTTTC.

This clonotype turned up a few times. The chain is built from TRBV15 and TRBJ2-1; TRBD1 matches 7 bases. V dropped 8 bases and J dropped 1; count of bases not matched to a gene: 2. The CDR3 is 13 residues long. Germline CDR1 LNHNV, CDR2 YYDKDF (reference sequence). This chain's CDR3 is CATATGSYNEQFF. Written as DNA, the CDR3 is TGTGCCACCGCGACAGGGTCCTACAATGAGCAGTTCTTC.

The chain employs TRBV28 and TRBJ2-4; TRBD1 aligns across 9 bases. Per the germline V gene, CDR1 is MDHEN and CDR2 is SYDVKM. V shed 6 bases and J 2 bases; nucleotides not matched to a gene: 8. The CDR3 is 16 residues long. CDR3 region: CASRDSGTGSKNIQYF. In DNA form, the CDR3 reads TGTGCCAGCAGGGACTCCGGGACAGGGTCCAAAAACATTCAGTACTTC.

Many counts were recorded for this clonotype. As DNA, the CDR3 is TGTGCCAGCAGTCTCGGGGCTAGCGGGGAACCCTACAATGAGCAGTTCTTC. It translates to CASSLGASGEPYNEQFF. The V call is TRBV28, the J call TRBJ2-1, with 9 bases that match TRBD2. The germline V gene has CDR1 MDHEN and CDR2 SYDVKM. V was pared by 5 bases and J by 2 bases, with 10 bases of the junction left unmatched. The CDR3 consists of 17 residues.

This chain links TRBV20-1 with TRBJ2-2, with a tentative D call TRBD1 (6 bases). The germline V gene has CDR1 DFQATT and CDR2 SNEGSKA (reference sequence). The CDR3 extends over 14 amino acids. The V end lost 2 bases, the J end lost 2 bases, and 9 bases lay between the germline ends. The DNA for the CDR3 is TGCAGTGCTAGAAGGGGGACCAACACCGGGGAGCTGTTTTTT. Translated: CSARRGTNTGELFF.

The CDR3 nucleotides are TGCAGTGCTCCTTATGGCAGGGCGGGCAATCAGCCCCAGCATTTT. Translation: CSAPYGRAGNQPQHF. The chain links TRBV20-1 to TRBJ1-5, with a possible D match to TRBD1 (5 bases). In germline, CDR1 is DFQATT, CDR2 SNEGSKA (reference sequence). This CDR3 has 15 amino acids. Trimming took 5 bases from V and 2 from J, leaving 16 bases between them.

V and J are TRBV11-2 and TRBJ1-1, with D possibly matching TRBD1 (5 bases). V gave up 5 bases and J gave up 5 bases, with 12 bases separating them. CDR1 and CDR2 (germline): SGHAT, FQNNGV. This CDR3 is built from 13 residues. The DNA for the CDR3 is TGTGCCAGCAGCCCAGAGGGGCCAACTGAAGCTTTCTTT. It specifies CASSPEGPTEAFF.

This clonotype turned up a few times. The chain combines TRBV6-6 with TRBJ1-1; no reliable D call. Germline V lookup: CDR1 MNHNY, CDR2 SVGAGI (reference sequence). The V gene lost 5 bases and the J gene lost 11 bases, with 15 bases spanning the gap. The CDR3 extends over 12 amino acids. This chain's CDR3 is CASSTRTPGAFF. In nucleotides, the CDR3 is TGTGCCAGCAGTACTCGGACGCCGGGGGCTTTCTTT.

The chain is built from TRBV29-1 and TRBJ1-1; D is ambiguous. Per germline, CDR1 SQVTM and CDR2 ANQGSEA. With 4 bases removed from V and 3 bases from J, the gap between germline ends came to 9 bases. The length of the CDR3 is 12 residues. CDR3 bases: TGCAGCGTTGTTCAAGGATACACTGAAGCTTTCTTT. Protein: CSVVQGYTEAFF.

This clonotype showed up many times. The chain employs TRBV11-2 and TRBJ2-1; 9 bases map to TRBD1. The CDR3 is 19 amino acids. V gave up 3 bases and J gave up 0 bases; unmatched junction bases: 12. Germline assignment: CDR1 SGHAT and CDR2 FQNNGV. The CDR3 DNA sequence: TGTGCCAGCAGCTTTGAGACAGGGGGTGTCGTCGGCTCCTACAATGAGCAGTTCTTC. Its translation is CASSFETGGVVGSYNEQFF.

This clonotype has at least ten counts. The rearrangement uses TRBV12-3 or TRBV12-4 and TRBJ1-1; no firm D call. V lost 4 bases and J 4 bases, leaving 13 bases between the germline ends. The CDR3 has 14 residues. The CDR3 sequence is CASSYKVEVTEAFF. The CDR3 DNA sequence: TGTGCCAGCAGTTACAAGGTCGAAGTCACTGAAGCTTTCTTT.

The chain recombines TRBV29-1 with TRBJ2-7, with 7 bases aligning to TRBD2. The germline gives CDR1 SQVTM, CDR2 ANQGSEA. Trimming removed 6 bases from V and 5 bases from J; junction bases left unmatched: 10. The CDR3 sequence is 13 residues long. The CDR3: CSVSGLAENEQYF. CDR3 DNA sequence: TGCAGCGTCTCGGGGCTAGCGGAAAACGAGCAGTACTTC.

The rearrangement uses TRBV20-1 and TRBJ1-1, with D unclear. Germline assignment: CDR1 DFQATT and CDR2 SNEGSKA (reference sequence). Trimming stripped 6 bases from V and 0 bases from J, with 11 bases between. This CDR3 comprises 13 residues. The CDR3 spells CSALPQVNTEAFF. CDR3 bases: TGCAGTGCCCTCCCCCAGGTGAACACTGAAGCTTTCTTT.

The chain carries TRBV4-1 and TRBJ1-2; 10 bases fit TRBD1. Germline CDR1 reads MGHRA; CDR2 reads YSYEKL. Germline trimming cut 2 bases from V and 5 bases from J; bases unmatched to any gene: 5. The CDR3 has 15 amino acids. The CDR3 DNA sequence: TGCGCCAGCAGCCAACCGGGGACAGGGGCATATGGCTACACCTTC. Protein sequence: CASSQPGTGAYGYTF.

This chain connects TRBV20-1 to TRBJ1-6; 10 bases fit TRBD1. The CDR3 has 16 residues. Germline CDR1 DFQATT, CDR2 SNEGSKA (reference sequence). V lost 0 bases to trimming and J lost 4 bases; unmatched junction nucleotides: 3. CDR3 in DNA: TGCAGTGCTAGAGACTCGGGACAGGGGTATAATTCACCCCTCCACTTT. It is translated as CSARDSGQGYNSPLHF.

This rearrangement joins TRBV10-3 to TRBJ2-2, with no clear D. Germline V gene data show CDR1 as ENHRY and CDR2 as SYGVKD. This CDR3 has 15 residues. V was trimmed by 5 bases and J by 0 bases, leaving 10 bases between them. The CDR3 DNA follows: TGTGCCATCAGTTTCTCGGCAACGAACACCGGGGAGCTGTTTTTT. Protein product: CAISFSATNTGELFF.

CDR3 amino acids: CASSIGGGQTNTGELFF. Written as DNA, the CDR3 is TGTGCCAGTAGTATAGGGGGCGGACAGACGAACACCGGGGAGCTGTTTTTT. The chain joins TRBV19 to TRBJ2-2; weak D call: TRBD1 (6 bases). The CDR3 has 17 amino acids. In germline, CDR1 is LNHDA, CDR2 SQIVND (reference sequence). Deletions cut 1 base from V and 0 bases from J, with 12 bases between.

The genes are TRBV2 and TRBJ2-7; the D gene is possibly TRBD2 (5 bases). Germline CDR1 is SNHLY and CDR2 is FYNNEI. V gave up 6 bases and J gave up 3 bases, with 15 bases separating them. The CDR3 is 14 amino acids. CDR3 in amino acids: CASRSRLIYYEQYF. The CDR3, as DNA: TGTGCCAGCAGGAGCCGACTAATTTACTACGAGCAGTACTTC.

The V gene is TRBV5-6, the J gene TRBJ2-3; D might be TRBD2 (5 bases). Trimming stripped 4 bases from V and 4 bases from J, with 13 bases between. The V gene's germline CDR1 is SGHDT and CDR2 YYEEEE. The CDR3 runs 14 residues. The CDR3 DNA sequence: TGTGCCAGCAGCGGAGGTTGGGGTTCAGATACGCAGTATTTT. Translated: CASSGGWGSDTQYF.